This record covers a single T cell receptor beta chain. This entry is derived from a study of blood T cell repertoires in COVID-19. The wider study: Acute-phase and convalescent COVID-19 samples originated in the United States, Italy and Spain.

Germline-derived CDR1 and CDR2 are SGHDT and YYEEEE. The V and J ends lost 4 bases and 2 bases respectively, with 9 bases between them. This CDR3 region has 13 residues. Only in-frame clones appear in the TCRdb table, and some are missing; sequencing was by immunoSEQ multiplex PCR. The sample carries tens of thousands of clones, roughly nine tenths recorded once. This chain links TRBV5-6 with TRBJ1-2, with a tentative D call TRBD1 (5 bases). This TCR was recovered from a man aged 55 to 70 with acute or convalescent COVID-19. Sequenced material: peripheral blood. CDR3 DNA sequence: TGTGCCAGCAGCACAGACAGAAACTATGGCTACACCTTC. Protein product: CASSTDRNYGYTF.